The 30 T cell receptor beta chains reported below all come from one sample, sequenced in a study of blood T cell repertoires in COVID-19. Only in-frame clones appear in the TCRdb table, and some are missing; sequencing was by immunoSEQ multiplex PCR. The sample gives roughly 100,000 clones, approximately 89% of which show up once; 17% is in the top ten. Material: peripheral blood. These receptors were collected from a human donor in a cohort sampled during active COVID-19.

The rearrangement joins TRBV2 to TRBJ2-1; D perhaps matches TRBD1 (5 bases). The CDR3 is 15 residues long. V was trimmed by 4 bases and J by 0 bases, leaving 10 bases between them. In germline, CDR1 is SNHLY, CDR2 FYNNEI. The CDR3 DNA reads as TGTGCCAGCAGTGTACAGGATCCCTCCTACAATGAGCAGTTCTTC. It translates to CASSVQDPSYNEQFF.

The rearrangement links TRBV11-2 to TRBJ1-2; perhaps TRBD1 as D (6 bases). CDR1 and CDR2 (germline): SGHAT, FQNNGV. This CDR3 is built from 15 residues. Deletions cut 2 bases from V and 4 bases from J, with 14 bases between. CDR3 coding DNA: TGTGCCAGCAGCTTAAGTGGGGGGGGCCTCTATGGCTACACCTTC. The encoded protein is CASSLSGGGLYGYTF. The complete variable domain, with remaining parts taken from reference TRBV11-2 and TRBJ1-2, reads EAGVAQSPRYKIIEKRQSVAFWCNPISGHATLYWYQQILGQGPKLLIQFQNNGVVDDSQLPKDRFSAERLKGVDSTLKIQPAKLEDSAVYLCASSLSGGGLYGYTFGSGTRLTVV.

The V and J genes are TRBV12-3 or TRBV12-4 and TRBJ1-1; no clear D gene. The CDR3 sequence is 12 residues long. With 8 bases removed from V and 5 bases from J, the gap between germline ends came to 12 bases. CDR3 DNA sequence: TGTGCCAGCGGCCCGGGGTCAACTGAAGCTTTCTTT. It encodes CASGPGSTEAFF.

This clone came up once. The chain carries TRBV5-1 and TRBJ2-2; 9 positions match TRBD2. The V gene end was trimmed by 4 bases and the J gene end by 4 bases; junction bases not matched to a gene: 11. The CDR3 is 17 residues long. The germline V gene encodes CDR1 SGHRS and CDR2 YFSETQ. The CDR3 loop reads CASSPPAGGPITGELFF. In DNA, the CDR3 is TGCGCCAGCAGCCCTCCTGCGGGGGGGCCGATCACCGGGGAGCTGTTTTTT.

V usage is TRBV5-5 and J usage is TRBJ1-3, with D uncertain. The V and J ends lost 2 bases and 4 bases respectively, with 19 bases between them. CDR1 and CDR2 (germline): SGHKS, YYEKEE (reference sequence). This CDR3 contains 17 residues. This CDR3 reads CASSLFVGGLKGNTIYF. Here the CDR3 DNA reads TGTGCCAGCAGCTTATTTGTAGGAGGGTTGAAAGGAAACACCATATATTTT.

This clone was recorded only once. The rearrangement links TRBV6-5 to TRBJ1-1, with D unclear. Germline V gene lookup returns CDR1 MNHEY and CDR2 SVGAGI. V was cut by 2 bases and J by 5 bases, with 9 bases left in between. The CDR3 covers 13 residues. The CDR3 DNA follows: TGTGCCAGCAGTTACAGGGAGTGGACTGAAGCTTTCTTT. Its translation is CASSYREWTEAFF.

Comment on this clone: Mismatch with germline at one junction end may stem from a read error. The chain carries TRBV7-7 and TRBJ2-1, with D possibly TRBD2 on 5 matching bases. The CDR3 has 13 residues. Germline values: CDR1 SSHAT, CDR2 FNYEAQ (reference sequence). CDR3 residues: CASSFGLLDEQFF. CDR3 coding DNA: TGTGCTAGCAGCTTCGGACTCCTGGATGAGCAGTTCTTC.

This chain uses TRBV7-2 with TRBJ1-5, with 9 positions matching TRBD1. CDR1 is SGHTA and CDR2 is FQGNSA in the germline V gene. V lost 3 bases and J lost 4; bases outside the gene matches: 7. The CDR3 length is 16 residues. The CDR3 DNA reads as TGTGCCAGCAGCTTTGCCGGGACAGGGATTAATCAGCCCCAGCATTTT. Its translation is CASSFAGTGINQPQHF. The full variable domain, completed using reference TRBV7-2 and TRBJ1-5, is GAGVSQSPSNKVTEKGKDVELRCDPISGHTALYWYRQSLGQGLEFLIYFQGNSAPDKSGLPSDRFSAERTGGSVSTLTIQRTQQEDSAVYLCASSFAGTGINQPQHFGDGTRLSIL.

The gene calls are TRBV2 and TRBJ2-7; possible D gene TRBD2, 5 bases. V shed 6 bases and J shed 6 bases, with 12 bases lying between them. Germline V gene data show CDR1 as SNHLY and CDR2 as FYNNEI. This CDR3 comprises 12 residues. The CDR3 DNA follows: TGTGCCAGCAGAGCGGACGGTTTCGAGCAGTACTTC. This codes for CASRADGFEQYF.

The V call is TRBV7-8, the J call TRBJ2-1, with 8 bases that match TRBD1. Trimming at V came to 5 bases and at J to 15 bases, leaving 12 bases not matched to a gene. The CDR3 spans 13 residues. Germline V gives CDR1 SGHVS, CDR2 FQNEAQ. The CDR3 sequence is CASSSQQGARPFF. The CDR3 nucleotides are TGTGCCAGCAGCAGCCAGCAGGGGGCGCGACCGTTCTTC.

The V gene is TRBV5-8, the J gene TRBJ2-3; a possible D gene is TRBD2 (6 bases). This CDR3 is built from 14 residues. The germline V gene encodes CDR1 SGHTS and CDR2 YDEGEE. Deletions cut 4 bases from V and 0 bases from J, with 9 bases between. The CDR3 bases are TGTGCCAGCAGCAAGGGACTCAGCACAGATACGCAGTATTTT. The encoded protein is CASSKGLSTDTQYF.

A few counts support this clone. Different DNA sequences within this sample yield the same CDR3. The gene calls are TRBV30 and TRBJ1-5, with unresolved D. The CDR3 covers 13 residues. V was clipped by 0 bases and J by 4 bases, with 7 bases between them. In germline, CDR1 is GTSNPN, CDR2 SVGIG (reference sequence). DNA for the CDR3: TGTGCCTGGAGTGTACGGGGAAATCAGCCCCAGCATTTT. It specifies CAWSVRGNQPQHF.

The V gene is TRBV11-3, the J gene TRBJ2-2; TRBD2 might be the D (5 bases). With 2 bases removed from V and 5 bases from J, the gap between germline ends came to 12 bases. Looked up from germline, CDR1 is SGHNT and CDR2 is YENEEA. The CDR3 spans 15 residues. The CDR3 loop is CASSLSDLKTGELFF. Here the CDR3 DNA reads TGTGCCAGCAGCTTATCGGACTTAAAGACCGGGGAGCTGTTTTTT.

This rearrangement joins TRBV7-3 to TRBJ2-5, with D maybe TRBD2 (5 bases). The CDR3 is 13 amino acids. The V gene's germline CDR1 is SGHTA and CDR2 FQGTGA. Trimming shortened V by 1 base and J by 5 bases, and 8 bases separated the two germline ends. The CDR3 loop is CASSLNSVETQYF. The CDR3 nucleotides read TGTGCCAGCAGCTTAAATAGCGTGGAGACCCAGTACTTC.

The chain uses TRBV5-1 and TRBJ1-1, with 9 nucleotides matching TRBD1. CDR3 length: 14 residues. Germline V gene data show CDR1 as SGHRS and CDR2 as YFSETQ. The ends lost 6 bases at V and 7 bases at J; junction bases unmatched: 10. The CDR3 sequence: CASKSGQGPYEAFF. In DNA, the CDR3 is TGCGCCAGCAAGAGTGGACAGGGGCCTTATGAAGCTTTCTTT.

V gene TRBV5-1 combines with J gene TRBJ1-1; 8 nucleotides align to TRBD1. The V gene's germline CDR1 is SGHRS and CDR2 YFSETQ. V lost 4 bases and J lost 1; bases outside the gene matches: 3. This CDR3 is 14 amino acids long. The CDR3 protein is CASSHGQGNTEAFF. The CDR3 DNA reads TGCGCCAGCAGCCACGGACAGGGGAACACTGAAGCTTTCTTT.

This chain uses TRBV28 with TRBJ1-5; D is uncertain. Trimming removed 6 bases from V and 2 bases from J, with 14 bases in between. Germline V CDR1 and CDR2: MDHEN, SYDVKM. This CDR3 is 15 amino acids long. The CDR3 DNA reads TGTGCCAGCAGCCCCAGAGGGCAGGGCAATCAGCCCCAGCATTTT. Its protein product is CASSPRGQGNQPQHF.

Only a few counts were recorded for this clone. The CDR3 reads CASSERQGGQPQHF. The CDR3 nucleotides read TGTGCCAGCAGTGAACGACAGGGCGGTCAGCCCCAGCATTTT. The gene calls are TRBV6-1 and TRBJ1-5; 7 bases agree with TRBD1. This CDR3 has 14 residues. Germline CDR1 is MNHNS and CDR2 is SASEGT. The trim removed 2 bases at V and 6 bases at J, leaving 4 bases unmatched.

V is TRBV10-3 and J is TRBJ1-1; D gene uncertain. The CDR3 has 13 residues. Looked up from germline, CDR1 is ENHRY and CDR2 is SYGVKD. V was shortened by 3 bases and J by 1 base, with 6 bases between the two germline ends. CDR3 nucleotides: TGTGCCATCAGTGAAGGCGGGAACACTGAAGCTTTCTTT. It specifies CAISEGGNTEAFF.

This clone was observed a single time. The V call is TRBV4-1, the J call TRBJ2-1; the match to TRBD2 covers 12 bases. The length of the CDR3 is 17 residues. From germline, CDR1 is MGHRA and CDR2 YSYEKL. V trimming: 4 bases; J trimming: 4 bases; junction bases outside the gene matches: 8. The CDR3 region has the DNA TGCGCCAGCAGCCCCACTACTAGCGGGGGGACATACAATGAGCAGTTCTTC. Translation: CASSPTTSGGTYNEQFF.

V gene TRBV5-1 combines with J gene TRBJ2-2; D may be TRBD2 (5 bases). The CDR3 contains 12 residues. Germline V gives CDR1 SGHRS, CDR2 YFSETQ. Trimming took 0 bases from V and 9 from J, leaving 6 bases between them. DNA for the CDR3: TGCGCCAGCAGCTTGGGCGGGCGGGAGCTGTTTTTT. Its protein product is CASSLGGRELFF.

The rearrangement joins TRBV6-2 or TRBV6-3 to TRBJ2-1; D perhaps matches TRBD2 (7 bases). The V end lost 5 bases, the J end lost 5 bases, and 16 bases lay between the germline ends. This CDR3 contains 15 residues. Germline CDR1 MNHEY, CDR2 SVGEGT. CDR3 coding DNA: TGTGCCAGCAGTCCCGGGACGGGGGGCAACAATGAGCAGTTCTTC. The encoded protein is CASSPGTGGNNEQFF.

This clone occurred a few times. CDR3 protein: CASNVGGFYGYTF. CDR3 nucleotides: TGTGCCAGCAACGTGGGAGGATTCTATGGCTACACCTTC. The J gene is TRBJ1-2, the V gene TRBV7-9, with D hard to call. This CDR3 is 13 amino acids long. Germline V CDR1 and CDR2: SEHNR, FQNEAQ (reference sequence). The V end was cut by 7 bases, the J end by 4 bases, with 13 bases between.

This clone has only one observation. The V and J genes are TRBV15 and TRBJ2-5; 7 bases line up with TRBD1. This CDR3 region has 13 residues. J lost 5 bases, V lost 1 base, and 1 base had no gene match. In germline, CDR1 is LNHNV, CDR2 YYDKDF (reference sequence). Here the CDR3 DNA reads TGTGCCACCAGCAGAGGGACAGGCGAGACCCAGTACTTC. Translating it yields CATSRGTGETQYF.

The chain combines TRBV14 with TRBJ1-1; 7 positions agree with TRBD1. The CDR3 has 15 residues. J was trimmed by 1 base and V by 4 bases; bases with no gene match: 6. Germline V lookup: CDR1 SGHDN, CDR2 FVKESK. CDR3 bases: TGTGCCAGCAGCCCCAGGGACAGTTGGAACACTGAAGCTTTCTTT. Encoded protein: CASSPRDSWNTEAFF.

The chain has TRBV12-3 or TRBV12-4 and TRBJ2-1; 7 bases align to TRBD2. The CDR3 runs 11 residues. Trimming cost V 6 bases and J 9 bases; bases outside gene matches: 2. CDR3 nucleotides: TGTGCCAGCAGCCCGGGGGGTGAGCAGTTCTTC. Translated: CASSPGGEQFF.

This chain connects TRBV5-6 to TRBJ1-2, with D perhaps TRBD1 (5 bases). Germline CDR1 and CDR2: SGHDT and YYEEEE. Trimming took off 4 bases at V and 8 bases at J, with 21 bases between the two ends. This CDR3 region has 15 residues. The CDR3 is CASSPGPGEGVGYTF. The CDR3 nucleotides read TGTGCCAGCAGCCCGGGACCGGGGGAGGGTGTAGGCTACACCTTC.

This clone has more than one count but fewer than ten. The chain recombines TRBV7-8 with TRBJ1-1, with TRBD1 identical over 7 bases. Germline CDR1 SGHVS, CDR2 FQNEAQ. V lost 5 bases and J lost 1; bases outside the gene matches: 13. This CDR3 region has 17 residues. This chain's CDR3 is CASSLGKDRVWNTEAFF. The CDR3 bases are TGTGCCAGCAGCCTCGGGAAAGACAGGGTTTGGAACACTGAAGCTTTCTTT.

The chain couples TRBV5-4 to TRBJ2-2; 12 bases agree with TRBD1. The CDR3 spans 18 residues. The germline CDR1 and CDR2 sequences are SGHNT and YYREEE (reference sequence). Trimming removed 4 bases from V and 6 bases from J; junction bases left unmatched: 13. The CDR3 reads CASSPPPSGTGGPGELFF. The CDR3 DNA sequence: TGTGCCAGCAGCCCCCCACCATCCGGGACAGGGGGCCCCGGGGAGCTGTTTTTT. The full variable domain, in which reference TRBV5-4 and TRBJ2-2 provide the parts outside the CDR3, is ETGVTQSPTHLIKTRGQQVTLRCSSQSGHNTVSWYQQALGQGPQFIFQYYREEENGRGNFPPRFSGLQFPNYSSELNVNALELDDSALYLCASSPPPSGTGGPGELFFGEGSRLTVL.

The chain has TRBV30 and TRBJ1-1; D not resolved. Trimming removed 8 bases at V and 6 bases at J, with 10 bases between. The CDR3 consists of 10 residues. The germline CDR1 and CDR2 sequences are GTSNPN and SVGIG (reference sequence). CDR3 residues: CASRRAEAFF. Here the CDR3 DNA reads TGTGCCAGTAGGCGGGCTGAAGCTTTCTTT. Full variable domain (rest looked up from reference TRBV30 and TRBJ1-1): SQTIHQWPATLVQPVGSPLSLECTVEGTSNPNLYWYRQAAGRGLQLLFYSVGIGQISSEVPQNLSASRPQDRQFILSSKKLLLSDSGFYLCASRRAEAFFGQGTRLTVV.